This T cell receptor (beta chain) was captured in a study of beta chain features in type 1 diabetes. General study points: Among patients with Type 1 diabetes, TCRB CDR3s were moderately but significantly shorter in every one of the four CD4+ subsets.

In regard to this clone: No antigen is known for it.

CDR1 and CDR2 from the germline V gene are SGHVS and FQNEAQ. V lost 5 bases and J lost 3, with 8 bases in between. The CDR3 extends over 13 amino acids. The study reverse transcribed the entire isolated RNA, so it sequenced expressed TCRB transcripts. Profiled with immunoSEQ multiplex PCR; TCRdb holds only in-frame clones, not every one. The sample gives under 850,000 clones, about an eighth of which show up once; 0.022% is in the top ten. The chain employs TRBV7-8 and TRBJ1-5, with D unclear. This sequence was found in a man aged 18 to 30 with type 1 diabetes. The sequenced sample was naive CD4+ T cells from blood. Here the CDR3 reads CASSPGNNQPQHF. CDR3 sequence (DNA): TGTGCCAGCAGCCCGGGCAACAATCAGCCCCAGCATTTT.